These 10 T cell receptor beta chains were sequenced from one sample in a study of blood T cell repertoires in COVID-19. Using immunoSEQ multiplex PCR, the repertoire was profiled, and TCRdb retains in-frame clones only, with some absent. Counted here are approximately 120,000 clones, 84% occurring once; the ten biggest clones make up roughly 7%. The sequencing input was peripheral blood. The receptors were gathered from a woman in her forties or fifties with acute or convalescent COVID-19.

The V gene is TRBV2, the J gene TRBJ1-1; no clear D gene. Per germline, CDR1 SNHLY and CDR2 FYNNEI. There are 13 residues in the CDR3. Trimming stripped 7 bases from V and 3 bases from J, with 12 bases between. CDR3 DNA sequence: TGTGCCAGCAAGCGGGAAGTGGACACTGAAGCTTTCTTT. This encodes CASKREVDTEAFF.

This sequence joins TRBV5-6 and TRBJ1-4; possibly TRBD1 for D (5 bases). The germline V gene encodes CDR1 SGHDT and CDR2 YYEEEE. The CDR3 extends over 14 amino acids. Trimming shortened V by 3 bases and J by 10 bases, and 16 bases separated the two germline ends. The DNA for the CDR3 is TGTGCCAGCAGCTCGGGACCCTTGGGGGGAAAACTGTTTTTT. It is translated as CASSSGPLGGKLFF.

The CDR3 loop reads CAISESRGTGRRAYNEQFF. The CDR3 DNA follows: TGTGCCATCAGTGAGTCGAGAGGGACAGGGCGCAGGGCCTACAATGAGCAGTTCTTC. This chain connects TRBV10-3 to TRBJ2-1; 9 bases align to TRBD1. Trimming took 0 bases from V and 2 from J; bases not matched to a gene: 11. Germline values: CDR1 ENHRY, CDR2 SYGVKD. CDR3 length: 19 residues.

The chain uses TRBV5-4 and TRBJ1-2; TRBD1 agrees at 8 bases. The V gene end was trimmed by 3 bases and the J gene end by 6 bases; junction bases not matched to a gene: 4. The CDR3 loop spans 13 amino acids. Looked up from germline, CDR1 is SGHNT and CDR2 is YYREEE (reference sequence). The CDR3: CASSSTGVDGYTF. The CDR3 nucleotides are TGTGCCAGCAGCTCGACAGGGGTTGATGGCTACACCTTC.

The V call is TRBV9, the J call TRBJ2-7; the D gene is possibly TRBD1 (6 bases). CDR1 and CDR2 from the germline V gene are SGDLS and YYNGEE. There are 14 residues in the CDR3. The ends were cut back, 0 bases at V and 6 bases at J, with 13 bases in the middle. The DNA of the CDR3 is TGTGCCAGCAGCGTAGCTACGACAGGAGGCGAGCAGTACTTC. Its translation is CASSVATTGGEQYF. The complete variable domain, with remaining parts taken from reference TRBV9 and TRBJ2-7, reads DSGVTQTPKHLITATGQRVTLRCSPRSGDLSVYWYQQSLDQGLQFLIQYYNGEERAKGNILERFSAQQFPDLHSELNLSSLELGDSALYFCASSVATTGGEQYFGPGTRLTVT.

CDR3 DNA sequence: TGTGCCAGCAGCCAAGAAGATGACTCCACAGATACGCAGTATTTT. Its protein is CASSQEDDSTDTQYF. The rearrangement joins TRBV4-2 to TRBJ2-3; no clear D. The CDR3 spans 15 residues. Germline V gene lookup returns CDR1 LGHNA and CDR2 YNFKEQ. Trimming shortened V by 0 bases and J by 2 bases, and 9 bases separated the two germline ends.

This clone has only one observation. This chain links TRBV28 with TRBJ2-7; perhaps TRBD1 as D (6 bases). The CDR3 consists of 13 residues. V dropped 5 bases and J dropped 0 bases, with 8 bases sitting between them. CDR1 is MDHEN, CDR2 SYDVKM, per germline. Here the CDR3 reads CASSGGHSYEQYF. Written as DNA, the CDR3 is TGTGCCAGCAGTGGGGGACACTCCTACGAGCAGTACTTC.

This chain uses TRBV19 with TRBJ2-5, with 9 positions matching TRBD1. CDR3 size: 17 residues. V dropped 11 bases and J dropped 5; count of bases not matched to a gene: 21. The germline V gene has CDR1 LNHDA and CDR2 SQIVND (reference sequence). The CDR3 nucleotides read TGTGCCGGCACCCCTTCCGGGACAGGGAGGTTAGGGGAGACCCAGTACTTC. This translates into CAGTPSGTGRLGETQYF.

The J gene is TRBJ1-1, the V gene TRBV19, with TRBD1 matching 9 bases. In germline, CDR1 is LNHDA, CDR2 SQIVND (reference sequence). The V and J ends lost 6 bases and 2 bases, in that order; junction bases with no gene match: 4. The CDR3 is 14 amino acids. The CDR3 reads CASRRTGANTEAFF. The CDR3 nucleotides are TGTGCCAGTAGACGGACAGGGGCTAACACTGAAGCTTTCTTT.

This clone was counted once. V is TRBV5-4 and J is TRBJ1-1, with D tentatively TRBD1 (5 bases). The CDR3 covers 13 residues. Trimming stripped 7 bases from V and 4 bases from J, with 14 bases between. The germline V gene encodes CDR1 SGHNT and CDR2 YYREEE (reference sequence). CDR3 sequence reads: CASARTTVTEAFF. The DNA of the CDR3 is TGTGCCAGCGCCAGGACAACGGTCACTGAAGCTTTCTTT.